This T cell receptor beta chain is drawn from a study of T-cell memory formation after mild COVID-19. Study at large: TCR clustering was largely donor specific.

TCRdb passed the 5' RACE reads through MiXCR, listing each CDR3 protein once. This repertoire shows fewer than 350,000 distinct CDR3 sequences, more than 15% found once; its top ten account for 20% to 25%. This clonotype was picked up a small number of times. Antigen unknown. The germline V gene encodes CDR1 DFQATT and CDR2 SNEGSKA (reference sequence). J lost 7 bases, V lost 2 bases, and 8 bases had no gene match. The CDR3 has 14 residues. General study points: Contracting CD4+ clones were located mainly in CM and EM, and CD8+ clones in EMRA.

Sequencing used PBMCs or a T cell subset sorted from them (not recorded which). This rearrangement joins TRBV20-1 to TRBJ2-1; TRBD1 matches 7 bases. The sequence came from a man aged 18 to 30 who had mild COVID-19 (a few samples of this study predate the infection). Cell type and time point are not known. Here the CDR3 reads CSARPNDRANEQFF. The CDR3 DNA sequence: TGCAGTGCTAGACCCAACGACAGGGCAAATGAGCAGTTCTTC.